This is a list of T cell receptor beta chains from one sample in a study of T cells in tumors after PD-1 blockade. Repertoires were generated with immunoSEQ multiplex PCR, while TCRdb's copy carries only in-frame clones and drops some. The data show around 60,000 clones, about four fifths seen once. Material: PBMCs, obtained before anti-PD-1 treatment. The receptors originated from a human donor with basal cell carcinoma. Each CDR3 is given with its conserved first and last residue. The D gene is left open where the match is weak. The listing skips clone size in some rows; elsewhere it reads once, few, many or a size class.

D gene	V gene	clone size	J gene	CDR3 DNA	CDR3 protein
-	TRBV14	few	TRBJ1-1	TGTGCCAGCAGCCCGACAGGTGGTATGACTGAAGCTTTCTTT	CASSPTGGMTEAFF
-	TRBV2	-	TRBJ2-3	TGTGCCAGCAGTGATAGGGCGGGGATCACAGATACGCAGTATTTT	CASSDRAGITDTQYF
TRBD1	TRBV2	few	TRBJ2-1	TGTGCCAGCAGTGGGGACAGGGGGAACAATGAGCAGTTCTTC	CASSGDRGNNEQFF
-	TRBV19	-	TRBJ2-2	TGTGCCAGTAGTATATTCTCGTCGGGCACCGGGGAGCTGTTTTTT	CASSIFSSGTGELFF
-	TRBV7-9	-	TRBJ1-1	TGTGCCAGCAGCTTAAAGGGGAGGGGGTCTATGAACACTGAAGCTTTCTTT	CASSLKGRGSMNTEAFF
-	TRBV11-2	-	TRBJ1-6	TGTGCCAGCAGCCGAATGAATCCCCAGGCCCACTATAATTCACCCCTCCACTTT	CASSRMNPQAHYNSPLHF
TRBD1	TRBV6-1	few	TRBJ2-1	TGTGCCAGCAGTGAAAGGTGGGACAGGGGGAATGAGCAGTTCTTC	CASSERWDRGNEQFF
-	TRBV5-5	-	TRBJ1-1	TGTGCCAGCAGCTTGGTGGAGGGGATCACTGAAGCTTTCTTT	CASSLVEGITEAFF
-	TRBV4-2	-	TRBJ2-7	TGTGCCAGCAGCCAAGATTTGGTCCCTCGGGACGAGCAGTACTTC	CASSQDLVPRDEQYF
TRBD1	TRBV7-2	-	TRBJ2-6	TGTGCCAGCAGCTTATGGGGGACAGGGGTTTCAACTGGGGCCAACGTCCTGACTTTC	CASSLWGTGVSTGANVLTF
TRBD1	TRBV7-3	-	TRBJ2-1	TGTGCCAGCAGCTTGGGACAGGGAGGAAATGAGCAGTTCTTC	CASSLGQGGNEQFF
-	TRBV29-1	-	TRBJ1-1	TGCAGCTTCTCAGGGAGGGGGGGGAACACTGAAGCTTTCTTT	CSFSGRGGNTEAFF
-	TRBV4-1	-	TRBJ2-2	TGCGCCAGCAGCCCCGAAGAAGCGAACACCGGGGAGCTGTTTTTT	CASSPEEANTGELFF
-	TRBV6-5	-	TRBJ1-6	TGTGCCAGCAGAACAGAGGGCGGACTTAATTCACCCCTCCACTTT	CASRTEGGLNSPLHF
TRBD1	TRBV3-1/TRBV3-2	-	TRBJ1-3	TGTGCCAGCAGCCAAGGAGGACAGGGAACTGGAAACACCATATATTTT	CASSQGGQGTGNTIYF
-	TRBV19	-	TRBJ1-4	TGTGCCAGTAGTGGCAGACACGGGGATGAAAAACTGTTTTTT	CASSGRHGDEKLFF
TRBD1	TRBV4-2	-	TRBJ2-2	TGTGCCAGCAGCCAAGAAAGGGGGCAGGGCACCGGGGAGCTGTTTTTT	CASSQERGQGTGELFF
-	TRBV30	many	TRBJ1-2	TGTGCCTGGACCGCCCCTCCAAGGGACTATGGCTACACCTTC	CAWTAPPRDYGYTF
TRBD2	TRBV4-1	-	TRBJ2-2	TGCGCCAGCAGCCGACTAGCGGGGGGGGACACCGGGGAGCTGTTTTTT	CASSRLAGGDTGELFF
TRBD1	TRBV5-5	-	TRBJ1-5	TGTGCCAGCAGCTTGACAGGGGGCTTCACTCAGCCCCAGCATTTT	CASSLTGGFTQPQHF
-	TRBV6-4	medium-sized	TRBJ2-3	TGTGCCAGCAGTGACGGAACTACCCACGCAGATACGCAGTATTTT	CASSDGTTHADTQYF
TRBD1	TRBV6-5	few	TRBJ1-4	TGTGCCAGCAGTCGGGACAGGGACGAAAAACTGTTTTTT	CASSRDRDEKLFF
-	TRBV2	few	TRBJ2-2	TGTGCCAGCAGGGGAGATCCGAACACCGGGGAGCTGTTTTTT	CASRGDPNTGELFF
-	TRBV18	-	TRBJ1-1	TGTGCCAGCTCACCGTCGCAGGGGCCCACAATGAACACTGAAGCTTTCTTT	CASSPSQGPTMNTEAFF
-	TRBV20-1	-	TRBJ1-5	TGCAGTGCTAGTTTGGACGTCGGCCCGCCCCAGCATTTT	CSASLDVGPPQHF
TRBD2	TRBV7-6	-	TRBJ2-3	TGTGCCAGCAGCCCGATCGGACTAGCGGAGAGCACAGATACGCAGTATTTT	CASSPIGLAESTDTQYF
-	TRBV5-5	-	TRBJ2-1	TGTGCCAGCAGTTCGCAGGGTTGGAATGAGCAGTTCTTC	CASSSQGWNEQFF
-	TRBV11-3	-	TRBJ2-7	TGTGCCAGCAGCTTAGTCCAGGGGTCCTACGAGCAGTACTTC	CASSLVQGSYEQYF
TRBD2	TRBV5-4	few	TRBJ2-7	TGTGCCAGCAGCTTGTACAGCGGGGCTTCCTACGAGCAGTACTTC	CASSLYSGASYEQYF
-	TRBV30	-	TRBJ1-1	TGTGCCTGGAGTGTATCTTCGGCCGGGGAAACTTTCTTT	CAWSVSSAGETFF
TRBD1	TRBV2	-	TRBJ1-2	TGTGCCAGCTGGGCGCCAGGGGGCTTACCTAACTATGGCTACACCTTC	CASWAPGGLPNYGYTF
-	TRBV19	-	TRBJ1-3	TGTGCCAGTAGTGGTCCAGTCTCTGGAAACACCATATATTTT	CASSGPVSGNTIYF
TRBD2	TRBV6-6	-	TRBJ2-5	TGTGCCAGCAGCCATGTTGCGGGGGTGAAGACCCAGTACTTC	CASSHVAGVKTQYF
-	TRBV5-1	-	TRBJ2-5	TGCGCCAGCAGCTCCGCCTTGGAGACCCAGTACTTC	CASSSALETQYF
-	TRBV21-1	-	TRBJ2-1	TGTGCCAGCAGCATACACCCGACTAGCGGGGGGGCTAGGCTGGCTAGTGAGCAGTTCTTC	CASSIHPTSGGARLASEQFF
-	TRBV7-6	-	TRBJ2-7	TGTGCCAGCAGCTTAGCATTGGAGGGGGCTGCCGAGCAGTACTTC	CASSLALEGAAEQYF
TRBD1	TRBV5-1	-	TRBJ2-3	TGCGCCAGCAGCCCCAGTTGGCCGGGACAGGCGACAGATACGCAGTATTTT	CASSPSWPGQATDTQYF
-	TRBV3-1/TRBV3-2	few	TRBJ2-3	TGTGCCAGCAGCGCCACTGGGGGGGCCACGCAGTATTTT	CASSATGGATQYF
-	TRBV5-1	-	TRBJ1-1	TGCGCCAGCAGCTTGGATTTTAAAAACGCTGAAGCTTTCTTT	CASSLDFKNAEAFF
TRBD2	TRBV5-1	-	TRBJ2-3	TGCGCCAGCAGCCTAGCGGGGGGGCGTGCAGATACGCAGTATTTT	CASSLAGGRADTQYF
TRBD1	TRBV2	-	TRBJ2-1	TGTGCCAGCAGTTGGACAGGGGTATCGTACAATGAGCAGTTCTTC	CASSWTGVSYNEQFF
-	TRBV7-2	-	TRBJ2-3	TGTGCCAGCAGCTTCTTTACTGGAACAGATACGCAGTATTTT	CASSFFTGTDTQYF
TRBD2	TRBV3-1/TRBV3-2	-	TRBJ2-1	TGTGCCAGCAGCCCCCTTTCTAGCGGGGGTAACAATGAGCAGTTCTTC	CASSPLSSGGNNEQFF
-	TRBV29-1	-	TRBJ2-7	TGCAGCGCCAAGCTCGGCGACTACGAGCAGTACTTC	CSAKLGDYEQYF
-	TRBV29-1	once	TRBJ2-7	TGCAGCGTCCCGGACAGCAGGGGCAGCTCCTACGAGCAGTACTTC	CSVPDSRGSSYEQYF
-	TRBV29-1	once	TRBJ1-2	TGCAGCGTTGTTGTAACTGGGGGACGTGGCTACACCTTC	CSVVVTGGRGYTF
TRBD2	TRBV3-1/TRBV3-2	-	TRBJ2-7	TGTGCCAGCAGCCAACCTAGCGGGGGGAGCTACGAGCAGTACTTC	CASSQPSGGSYEQYF
-	TRBV6-5	-	TRBJ2-7	TGTGCCAGCAGTTCAGGGTTCGAGCAGTACTTC	CASSSGFEQYF
-	TRBV5-4	-	TRBJ1-1	TGTGCCAGCAGCTCCGGTGCCGGGAACACTGAAGCTTTCTTT	CASSSGAGNTEAFF
-	TRBV25-1	few	TRBJ1-6	TGTGCCAGCAGTGTTCCGGGAAATAATTCACCCCTCCACTTT	CASSVPGNNSPLHF
TRBD1	TRBV6-6	-	TRBJ2-3	TGTGCCAGCTCAAACAGGGGGCGATCCGATACGCAGTATTTT	CASSNRGRSDTQYF
TRBD1	TRBV6-5	-	TRBJ1-1	TGTGCCAGCTGGGACAGGGGGATATCTGGTACTGAAGCTTTCTTT	CASWDRGISGTEAFF
-	TRBV10-2	-	TRBJ2-6	TGCGCCAGCAGTGACGGCTTCTCTGGGGCCAACGTCCTGACTTTC	CASSDGFSGANVLTF
-	TRBV4-1	few	TRBJ1-1	TGCGCCAGCAGTTTTCAGATGAACACTGAAGCTTTCTTT	CASSFQMNTEAFF
TRBD1	TRBV5-1	-	TRBJ1-5	TGCGCCAGCAGCTTGGAGGGAGGGGGCTCACAGCCCCAGCATTTT	CASSLEGGGSQPQHF
-	TRBV6-5	-	TRBJ1-1	TGTGCCAGCACCCTCGGACCGGGAGCCGGCACGGCTTTCTTT	CASTLGPGAGTAFF